The clone carrying this TCR beta chain was counted many times. Its antigen is undetermined. These data originate in a study of T cell responses to AZD1222 COVID-19 vaccine. Produced via immunoSEQ multiplex PCR; TCRdb's table is partial and in-frame only. The table lists about 150,000 clones, 70% to 90% of them singletons. Germline CDR1 reads MNHNS; CDR2 reads SASEGT. There are 14 residues in the CDR3. Trimming took off 6 bases at V and 2 bases at J, with 13 bases between the two ends. Study results and caveats: Among AZD1222 vaccinees, only six were seropositive at baseline.

The rearrangement uses TRBV6-1 and TRBJ1-2; possibly TRBD1 for D (5 bases). Here the sequenced sample was peripheral blood, taken on day 0 of MenACWY control vaccination. This clonotype was sampled from an adult in good health. DNA of the CDR3: TGTGCCAGCAGGCCAACAGGAGAGAACTATGGCTACACCTTC. The encoded protein is CASRPTGENYGYTF.